The present TCR beta chain was sequenced within a study of T-cell reconstitution after alpha-beta-depleted transplantation in children. The CDR3 is 15 residues long. CDR1 and CDR2 (germline): SGHRS, YFSETQ. V was pared by 4 bases and J by 5 bases, with 16 bases between. It was with unique molecular identifiers that the TCRbeta library was prepared. TCRdb independently ran MiXCR on the PCR reads; one entry per CDR3 protein. The repertoire has hundreds of thousands of distinct CDR3 sequences, 16% of them found once; the top ten carry roughly 5%. Turning to this clonotype: Its antigen is unidentified.

Regarding the study as a whole: Several patients had high TCRbeta diversity at day 60; it came from surviving recipient T cells and thymic progenitors. T-cell counts and diversity were attributed mostly to newly produced T cells one year after transplant. Several hundred expanded graft clones reportedly were the source of alpha-beta T cells about two months after transplant.

This TCR was sampled from a male patient between 5 and 17 years old who had a stem cell transplant for acute lymphoblastic leukemia, so the T cells may come from the graft donor. V usage is TRBV5-1 and J usage is TRBJ2-1, with a tentative D call TRBD2 (6 bases). The sequenced sample was PBMCs, mostly from graft donor cells, obtained 360 days after TCRalphabeta/CD19-depleted stem cell transplant. For the CDR3, the DNA is TGCGCCAGCAGCCCTACTAGCTGGGCGGACAATGAGCAGTTCTTC. Translated, it gives CASSPTSWADNEQFF.